This entry describes one T cell receptor beta chain. The data were produced by immunoSEQ multiplex PCR, yet TCRdb's version contains in-frame clones alone and is incomplete. Here the sample spans hundreds of thousands of clones, about 87% being singletons. The V and J ends lost 1 base and 1 base respectively, with 10 bases between them. The CDR3 extends over 15 amino acids. Germline lookup yields CDR1 KGHSH and CDR2 LQKENI. The data were taken from a study of blood T cell repertoires in COVID-19. This TCR came from a human donor in a cohort sampled during active COVID-19. The sample was peripheral blood. The rearrangement links TRBV18 to TRBJ1-1; the D gene is possibly TRBD1 (6 bases). In nucleotides, the CDR3 is TGTGCCAGCTCACCACTGGACAGTCGGAACACTGAAGCTTTCTTT. It is translated as CASSPLDSRNTEAFF.